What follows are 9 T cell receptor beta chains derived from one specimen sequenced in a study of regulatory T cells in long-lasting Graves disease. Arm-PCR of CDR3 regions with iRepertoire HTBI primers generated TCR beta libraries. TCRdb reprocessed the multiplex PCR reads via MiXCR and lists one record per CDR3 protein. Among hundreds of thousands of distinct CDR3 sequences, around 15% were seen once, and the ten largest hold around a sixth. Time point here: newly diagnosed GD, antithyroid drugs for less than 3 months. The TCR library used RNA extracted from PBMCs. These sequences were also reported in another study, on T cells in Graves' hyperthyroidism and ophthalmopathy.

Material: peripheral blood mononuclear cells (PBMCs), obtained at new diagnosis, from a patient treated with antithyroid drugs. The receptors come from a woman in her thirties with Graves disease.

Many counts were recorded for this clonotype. In nucleotides, the CDR3 is TGTGCCAGCAGTTACGTACAGGGTCTCAACTATGGCTACACCTTC. Translated: CASSYVQGLNYGYTF. The V and J genes are TRBV6-2 or TRBV6-3 and TRBJ1-2; D is perhaps TRBD1 (6 bases). CDR1 and CDR2 from the germline V gene are MNHEY and SVGEGT. V was pared by 2 bases and J by 2 bases, with 12 bases between. CDR3 length: 15 residues.

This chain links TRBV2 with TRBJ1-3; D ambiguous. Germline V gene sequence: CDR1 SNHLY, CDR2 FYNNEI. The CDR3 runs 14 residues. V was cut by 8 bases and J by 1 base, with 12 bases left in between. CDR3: CASVTGGSGNTIYF. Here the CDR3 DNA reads TGTGCCAGCGTTACGGGTGGTTCTGGAAACACCATATATTTT. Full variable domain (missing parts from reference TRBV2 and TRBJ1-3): EPEVTQTPSHQVTQMGQEVILRCVPISNHLYFYWYRQILGQKVEFLVSFYNNEISEKSEIFDDQFSVERPDGSNFTLKIRSTKLEDSAMYFCASVTGGSGNTIYFGEGSWLTVV.

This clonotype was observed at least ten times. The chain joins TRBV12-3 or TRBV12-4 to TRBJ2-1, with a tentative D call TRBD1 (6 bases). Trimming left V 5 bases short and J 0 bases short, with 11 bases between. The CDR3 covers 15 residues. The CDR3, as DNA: TGTGCCAGCAGTAGCGGACAGAGCTCCTACAATGAGCAGTTCTTC. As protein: CASSSGQSSYNEQFF.

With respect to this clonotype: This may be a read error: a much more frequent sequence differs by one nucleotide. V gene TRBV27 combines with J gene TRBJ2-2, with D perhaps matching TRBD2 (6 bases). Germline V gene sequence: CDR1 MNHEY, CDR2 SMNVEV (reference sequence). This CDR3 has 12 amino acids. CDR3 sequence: CASRRYTGGLFF. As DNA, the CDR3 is TGTGCCAGCAGACGGTACACCGGGGGGCTGTTTTTT.

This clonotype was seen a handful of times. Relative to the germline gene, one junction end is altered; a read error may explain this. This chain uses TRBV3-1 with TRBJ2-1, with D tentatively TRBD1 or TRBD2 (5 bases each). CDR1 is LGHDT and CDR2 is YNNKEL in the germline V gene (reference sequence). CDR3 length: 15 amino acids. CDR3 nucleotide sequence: TGTGCCAGCAGCCCACCCGGGACCTCCTACAATAAGCAGTTCTTC. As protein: CASSPPGTSYNKQFF.

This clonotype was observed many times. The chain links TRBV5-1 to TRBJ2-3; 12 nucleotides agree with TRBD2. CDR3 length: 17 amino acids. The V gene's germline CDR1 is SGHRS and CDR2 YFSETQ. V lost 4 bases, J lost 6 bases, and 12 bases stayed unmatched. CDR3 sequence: CASSERTTSGSRDTQYF. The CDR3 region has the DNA TGCGCCAGCAGCGAACGAACGACTAGCGGGAGCAGGGATACGCAGTATTTT.

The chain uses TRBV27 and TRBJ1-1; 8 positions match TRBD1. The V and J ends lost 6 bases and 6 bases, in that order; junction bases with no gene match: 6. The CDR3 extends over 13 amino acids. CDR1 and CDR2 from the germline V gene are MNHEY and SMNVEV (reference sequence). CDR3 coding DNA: TGTGCCAGCAGCCTCCAGGGGGCCCCTGAAGCTTTCTTT. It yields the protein CASSLQGAPEAFF.

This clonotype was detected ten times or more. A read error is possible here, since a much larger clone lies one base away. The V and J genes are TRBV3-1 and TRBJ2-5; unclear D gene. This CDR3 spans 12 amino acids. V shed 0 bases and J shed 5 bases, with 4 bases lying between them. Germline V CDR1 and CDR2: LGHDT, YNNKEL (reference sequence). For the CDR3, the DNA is TGTGCCAGCAGCCAAGAAGGGGAGACCCAGTACTTC. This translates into CASSQEGETQYF.

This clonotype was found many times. CDR3 in DNA: TGTGCCAGCAGTCCCCGACACGCTAACTATGGCTACACCTTC. It encodes CASSPRHANYGYTF. The V gene is TRBV12-3 or TRBV12-4, the J gene TRBJ1-2; D ambiguous. The CDR3 runs 14 residues. Deletions cut 5 bases from V and 0 bases from J, with 10 bases between.